The 26 T cell receptor beta chains given below trace back to one sample, sequenced in a study of blood T cell repertoires in COVID-19. Libraries were prepared by immunoSEQ multiplex PCR; TCRdb keeps only in-frame clonotypes and omits some of them. Of under 300,000 clones in the sample, roughly four fifths were seen once. The sample consisted of PBMCs or T cells enriched from blood (not recorded which). The source is a man aged 45-65 years who had recovered from COVID-19.

In this sample, this clone turned up a few times. This rearrangement joins TRBV28 to TRBJ1-1; a possible D gene is TRBD1 (6 bases). There are 14 residues in the CDR3. V lost 2 bases and J 4 bases, leaving 11 bases between the germline ends. From germline, CDR1 is MDHEN and CDR2 SYDVKM. For the CDR3, the DNA is TGTGCCAGCAGTTTAAGCAGGGGCGGCACTGAAGCTTTCTTT. Translation: CASSLSRGGTEAFF.

The chain links TRBV19 to TRBJ1-1; TRBD1 might be the D (6 bases). Germline CDR1 reads LNHDA; CDR2 reads SQIVND (reference sequence). The CDR3 loop spans 15 amino acids. The V and J ends lost 4 bases and 1 base respectively, with 13 bases between them. CDR3 in amino acids: CASSNPDSGNTEAFF. The CDR3 DNA reads TGTGCCAGTAGTAACCCGGACAGTGGGAACACTGAAGCTTTCTTT.

The chain joins TRBV18 to TRBJ1-4, with 9 bases fitting TRBD1. The CDR3 spans 13 residues. Per germline, CDR1 KGHSH and CDR2 LQKENI. J lost 8 bases, V lost 3 bases, and 1 base had no gene match. In DNA, the CDR3 is TGTGCCAGCTCACCGGGGACAGGGGAAAAACTGTTTTTT. Amino acids: CASSPGTGEKLFF.

This chain connects TRBV18 to TRBJ1-2; 8 bases map to TRBD1. Germline assignment: CDR1 KGHSH and CDR2 LQKENI. The CDR3 covers 14 residues. Losses at the gene ends were 4 bases for V and 5 bases for J; bases not matched to a gene: 6. The CDR3 DNA reads TGTGCCAGCTCACAGGGACAGGCCGCTTATGGCTACACCTTC. Translation: CASSQGQAAYGYTF.

The chain has TRBV5-1 and TRBJ2-2; the D gene is possibly TRBD2 (6 bases). The CDR3 length is 17 residues. CDR1 SGHRS and CDR2 YFSETQ come from the germline V gene. Between the trimmed V and J ends, which lost 2 bases and 6 bases, there was a span of 20 bases. The DNA for the CDR3 is TGCGCCAGCAGCTTAGAATTAGGGGCGGGACTCCCCGGGGAGCTGTTTTTT. Protein: CASSLELGAGLPGELFF.

This sequence joins TRBV19 and TRBJ2-3, with D possibly TRBD2 on 5 matching bases. The V and J ends lost 1 base and 1 base respectively, with 12 bases between them. The CDR3 is 16 amino acids. Germline values: CDR1 LNHDA, CDR2 SQIVND (reference sequence). CDR3 in amino acids: CASSIGSGPGTDTQYF. Here the CDR3 DNA reads TGTGCCAGTAGTATAGGCAGCGGCCCCGGCACAGATACGCAGTATTTT. Full variable domain (missing parts from reference TRBV19 and TRBJ2-3): DGGITQSPKYLFRKEGQNVTLSCEQNLNHDAMYWYRQDPGQGLRLIYYSQIVNDFQKGDIAEGYSVSREKKESFPLTVTSAQKNPTAFYLCASSIGSGPGTDTQYFGPGTRLTVL.

This chain joins TRBV11-2 and TRBJ2-7; D possibly corresponds to TRBD2 (7 bases). CDR3 size: 19 residues. Germline CDR1 is SGHAT and CDR2 is FQNNGV. The ends were cut back, 1 base at V and 8 bases at J, with 30 bases in the middle. The CDR3 loop is CASSLARGQAGLLGGKQYF. DNA for the CDR3: TGTGCCAGCAGCTTAGCCCGGGGGCAGGCGGGTCTCCTCGGGGGGAAGCAGTACTTC.

The gene calls are TRBV28 and TRBJ2-7; D is possibly TRBD1 (6 bases). Trimming took off 6 bases at V and 2 bases at J, with 8 bases between the two ends. This CDR3 contains 12 residues. Germline CDR1 reads MDHEN; CDR2 reads SYDVKM. CDR3 DNA sequence: TGTGCCAGCAGAAGGACAGCCTACGAGCAGTACTTC. It yields the protein CASRRTAYEQYF.

In DNA form, the CDR3 reads TGTGCCAGCAGTTCGCCGACACGACTAGTGTCTGAGCAGTTCTTC. Translation gives CASSSPTRLVSEQFF. This chain links TRBV6-2 or TRBV6-3 with TRBJ2-1; maybe TRBD2 (6 bases). From germline, CDR1 is MNHEY and CDR2 SVGEGT. V was pared by 4 bases and J by 9 bases, with 19 bases between. This CDR3 spans 15 amino acids.

This clone was recorded once. The chain uses TRBV9 and TRBJ2-1, with D possibly being TRBD1 (6 bases). Germline V gene data show CDR1 as SGDLS and CDR2 as YYNGEE. This CDR3 comprises 14 residues. Between the trimmed V and J ends, which lost 0 bases and 7 bases, there was a span of 11 bases. The CDR3 DNA reads as TGTGCCAGCAGCGTAGGGACAGAGTCGAATGAGCAGTTCTTC. Residues: CASSVGTESNEQFF.

This clone was detected only a few times. The rearrangement joins TRBV28 to TRBJ1-4; no firm D call. Trimming stripped 5 bases from V and 3 bases from J, with 16 bases between. CDR3 length: 16 residues. Germline lookup yields CDR1 MDHEN and CDR2 SYDVKM. The CDR3 DNA sequence: TGTGCCAGCAGTGCCCCCAGGCGGGCAGCTAATGAAAAACTGTTTTTT. Protein: CASSAPRRAANEKLFF.

This chain joins TRBV2 and TRBJ2-7, with D tentatively TRBD1 (6 bases). Germline V CDR1 and CDR2: SNHLY, FYNNEI. Trimming removed 6 bases at V and 2 bases at J, with 11 bases between. This CDR3 contains 13 residues. The CDR3 DNA follows: TGTGCCAGCAGAGGGGACACTCCCTACGAGCAGTACTTC. This sequence encodes CASRGDTPYEQYF. The full variable domain, its missing parts supplied by reference TRBV2 and TRBJ2-7, is EPEVTQTPSHQVTQMGQEVILRCVPISNHLYFYWYRQILGQKVEFLVSFYNNEISEKSEIFDDQFSVERPDGSNFTLKIRSTKLEDSAMYFCASRGDTPYEQYFGPGTRLTVT.

The rearrangement links TRBV30 to TRBJ2-3; 7 nucleotides line up with TRBD2. The CDR3 has 15 residues. With 0 bases clipped from V and 8 bases from J, the junction kept 11 bases outside the gene matches. Per the germline V gene, CDR1 is GTSNPN and CDR2 is SVGIG (reference sequence). CDR3 amino acids: CAWSVGAGLLGTQYF. The CDR3 region has the DNA TGTGCCTGGAGTGTAGGAGCGGGGCTCCTGGGTACGCAGTATTTT.

The gene calls are TRBV5-4 and TRBJ2-4; 13 bases match TRBD2. The CDR3 extends over 15 amino acids. The trim removed 5 bases at V and 8 bases at J, leaving 7 bases unmatched. Germline CDR1 is SGHNT and CDR2 is YYREEE (reference sequence). The CDR3 coding sequence is TGTGCCAGCAGTCCACTAGCGGGGGGGCGGGACATTCAGTACTTC. Encoded protein: CASSPLAGGRDIQYF.

The V gene is TRBV19, the J gene TRBJ2-7, with TRBD1 as a possible D gene (6 bases). The germline V gene encodes CDR1 LNHDA and CDR2 SQIVND (reference sequence). V was clipped by 5 bases and J by 6 bases, with 23 bases between them. CDR3 length equals 16 residues. The CDR3 coding sequence is TGTGCCAGTAGTGGGCGACGGGGCAGGGGTTCCGGCGAGCAGTACTTC. It specifies CASSGRRGRGSGEQYF.

In DNA form, the CDR3 reads TGCGCCAGCGGGACAGGGATTAGACGAGAGACCCAGTACTTC. Amino acids: CASGTGIRRETQYF. The gene calls are TRBV10-1 and TRBJ2-5, with TRBD1 matching 9 bases. The CDR3 contains 14 residues. The V gene's germline CDR1 is WNHNN and CDR2 SYGVQD (reference sequence). V was pared by 8 bases and J by 4 bases, with 8 bases of the junction left unmatched.

V is TRBV14 and J is TRBJ2-1, with D tentatively TRBD1 (5 bases). Trimming shortened V by 3 bases and J by 0 bases, and 24 bases separated the two germline ends. CDR1 and CDR2 from the germline V gene are SGHDN and FVKESK. The CDR3 spans 20 residues. CDR3 sequence reads: CASSQAMGPTRASSYNEQFF. The CDR3, as DNA: TGTGCCAGCAGCCAGGCCATGGGGCCCACCCGAGCCAGCTCCTACAATGAGCAGTTCTTC.

The DNA for the CDR3 is TGCGCCAGCAGCTTGGCCGGCTTGGACAGGAGTACGGAGACCCAGTACTTC. Its protein product is CASSLAGLDRSTETQYF. The chain recombines TRBV5-1 with TRBJ2-5; TRBD1 aligns across 7 bases. Trimming cost V 0 bases and J 5 bases; bases outside gene matches: 13. Germline CDR1 SGHRS, CDR2 YFSETQ. The CDR3 is 17 residues long.

V usage is TRBV5-1 and J usage is TRBJ2-3; the D is unclear. CDR3 length equals 13 residues. The V gene's germline CDR1 is SGHRS and CDR2 YFSETQ. With 1 base removed from V and 3 bases from J, the gap between germline ends came to 6 bases. CDR3: CASSLMLTDTQYF. CDR3 coding DNA: TGCGCCAGCAGCTTGATGCTAACAGATACGCAGTATTTT.

The chain has TRBV30 and TRBJ2-2; 8 bases line up with TRBD1. Trimming cost V 8 bases and J 6 bases; bases outside gene matches: 5. Germline CDR1 GTSNPN, CDR2 SVGIG (reference sequence). The CDR3 loop spans 12 amino acids. The CDR3 nucleotides are TGTGCCAGGACAGGGTGGGCCGGGGAGCTGTTTTTT. Translated: CARTGWAGELFF. Full variable domain (rest looked up from reference TRBV30 and TRBJ2-2): SQTIHQWPATLVQPVGSPLSLECTVEGTSNPNLYWYRQAAGRGLQLLFYSVGIGQISSEVPQNLSASRPQDRQFILSSKKLLLSDSGFYLCARTGWAGELFFGEGSRLTVL.

The count of this clone is one. The chain joins TRBV29-1 to TRBJ1-3; D is perhaps TRBD1 (6 bases). Germline CDR1 reads SQVTM; CDR2 reads ANQGSEA. CDR3 size: 14 residues. V gave up 6 bases and J gave up 7 bases, with 19 bases separating them. CDR3 residues: CSVVGGALRNTIYF. The CDR3 DNA sequence: TGCAGCGTCGTGGGGGGGGCGCTTAGGAACACCATATATTTT.

The chain joins TRBV5-1 to TRBJ2-5, with 9 nucleotides matching TRBD2. V shed 1 base and J 5 bases; nucleotides not matched to a gene: 6. The CDR3 covers 15 residues. Germline CDR1 is SGHRS and CDR2 is YFSETQ. The CDR3 DNA is TGCGCCAGCAGCTTGCTTAATAGCGGGGGTGAGACCCAGTACTTC. It is translated as CASSLLNSGGETQYF. The full variable domain, its missing parts supplied by reference TRBV5-1 and TRBJ2-5, is KAGVTQTPRYLIKTRGQQVTLSCSPISGHRSVSWYQQTPGQGLQFLFEYFSETQRNKGNFPGRFSGRQFSNSRSEMNVSTLELGDSALYLCASSLLNSGGETQYFGPGTRLLVL.

The CDR3 spells CAWSGGSYGYTF. Here the CDR3 DNA reads TGTGCCTGGAGTGGGGGCAGCTATGGCTACACCTTC. V and J are TRBV30 and TRBJ1-2, with a weak D call TRBD1 (5 bases). V lost 1 base and J lost 4, with 7 bases in between. This CDR3 region has 12 residues. Germline values: CDR1 GTSNPN, CDR2 SVGIG (reference sequence).

The chain links TRBV14 to TRBJ2-5; 8 nucleotides align to TRBD1. With 4 bases clipped from V and 4 bases from J, the junction kept 8 bases outside the gene matches. The CDR3 spans 15 residues. Germline lookup yields CDR1 SGHDN and CDR2 FVKESK. The CDR3, as DNA: TGTGCCAGCAGCCCAGGACAGGGCTACGGAGAGACCCAGTACTTC. This sequence encodes CASSPGQGYGETQYF.

The CDR3 sequence: CASSQSGTGSNEQYF. The CDR3 DNA is TGTGCCAGCAGCCAATCAGGGACAGGGTCCAACGAGCAGTACTTC. The chain links TRBV16 to TRBJ2-7; 9 bases agree with TRBD1. The germline V gene has CDR1 KGHSY and CDR2 FQNENV. The CDR3 is 15 residues long. Trimming at V came to 0 bases and at J to 5 bases, leaving 5 bases not matched to a gene.

The J gene is TRBJ1-2, the V gene TRBV5-1; D remains ambiguous. Germline V CDR1 and CDR2: SGHRS, YFSETQ. This CDR3 is built from 16 residues. Trimming left V 6 bases short and J 0 bases short, with 18 bases between. This chain's CDR3 is CASTESGGYSNYGYTF. The CDR3 DNA is TGCGCCAGCACCGAATCCGGCGGTTATTCTAACTATGGCTACACCTTC.